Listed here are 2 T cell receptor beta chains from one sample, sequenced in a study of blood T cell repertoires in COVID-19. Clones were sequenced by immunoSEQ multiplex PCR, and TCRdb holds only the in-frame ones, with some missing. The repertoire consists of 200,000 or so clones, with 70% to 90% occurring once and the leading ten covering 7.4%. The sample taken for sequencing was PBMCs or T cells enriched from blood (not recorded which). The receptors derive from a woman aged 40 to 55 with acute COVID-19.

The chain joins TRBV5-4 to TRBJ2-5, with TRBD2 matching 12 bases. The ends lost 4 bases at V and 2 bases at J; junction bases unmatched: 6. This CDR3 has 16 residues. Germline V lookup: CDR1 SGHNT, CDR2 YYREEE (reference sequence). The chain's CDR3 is CASSPLAGGRQETQYF. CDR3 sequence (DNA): TGTGCCAGCAGCCCTCTAGCGGGGGGGCGGCAAGAGACCCAGTACTTC.

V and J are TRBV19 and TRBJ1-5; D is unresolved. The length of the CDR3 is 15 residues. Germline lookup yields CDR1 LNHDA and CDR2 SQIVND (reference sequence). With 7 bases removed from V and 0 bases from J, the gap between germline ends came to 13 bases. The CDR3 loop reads CASIVRGDSNQPQHF. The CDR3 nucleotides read TGTGCCAGTATAGTCCGGGGAGATAGCAATCAGCCCCAGCATTTT.